A selection of T cell receptor beta chains follows, all from one sample in a study of blood T cells in healthy people across ages. TCRdb analysed the 5' RACE reads with MiXCR anew, one entry per CDR3 protein. In the table there are fewer than 1.5 million distinct CDR3 sequences, roughly 45% of which are singletons. Specimen: blood. Receptor source: a woman aged 18 to 35 in good health. CDR3s include the opening cysteine and the closing phenylalanine or tryptophan. The D gene is left open where the match is weak. Rows may omit the clone size; those that give it use once, few, many or a size class.

clone_size j_call v_call d_call cdr3_nt cdr3_aa
few TRBJ2-4 TRBV6-1 - TGTGCCAGCCACAGGGAGGCCAAAAACATTCAGTACTTC CASHREAKNIQYF
- TRBJ1-3 TRBV4-1 - TGCGCCAGCAGCCAAGCCCTGACTGTTTCTGGAAACACCATATATTTT CASSQALTVSGNTIYF
- TRBJ1-1 TRBV5-5 - TGTGCCAGCAGCCCGTCCCTTCGCGGCACTGAAGCTTTCTTT CASSPSLRGTEAFF
once TRBJ1-2 TRBV2 - TGTGCCAGTATTACAGGCGGGGACTATGGCTACACCTTC CASITGGDYGYTF
- TRBJ2-3 TRBV12-3/TRBV12-4 - TGTGCCAGCAGTCCCGGGTCAGCAGATACGCAGTATTTT CASSPGSADTQYF
few TRBJ2-1 TRBV20-1 TRBD2 TGCAGTGCTCCGATTAGCGGGGGGGCCGGGGAGCAGTTCTTC CSAPISGGAGEQFF
- TRBJ2-5 TRBV5-1 TRBD2 TGCGCCAGCAGCTTGGTTGGTAGCGGGAGGGTTGAGACCCAGTACTTC CASSLVGSGRVETQYF
once TRBJ2-5 TRBV7-6 TRBD2 TGTGCCAGCAGCCACGGGGGACTAGCGGCTGACAATGAGCAGTACTTC CASSHGGLAADNEQYF
- TRBJ2-7 TRBV18 - TGTGCCAGCTCACCATTCAAGGGAGACTCCTACGAGCAGTACTTC CASSPFKGDSYEQYF
- TRBJ2-7 TRBV12-3/TRBV12-4 - TGTGCCAGCAGTTTAGGGGAAGGCATCGAGCAGTACTTC CASSLGEGIEQYF
- TRBJ2-5 TRBV27 TRBD1 TGTGCCAGCAGTTTAGCCACAGGGGACCAAGAGACCCAGTACTTC CASSLATGDQETQYF
- TRBJ2-3 TRBV20-1 - TGCAGTGCTAGCCCTCACAGTGTTAGCACAGATACGCAGTATTTT CSASPHSVSTDTQYF
few TRBJ2-7 TRBV10-3 TRBD2 TGTGCCATTACAATTAGGACTAGCGGGGGGGCCTGGCTGTACGAGCAGTACTTC CAITIRTSGGAWLYEQYF
- TRBJ2-5 TRBV6-6 - TGTGCCAGCAGTTCTGGGACCTACGGCCGGAACCAGTACTTC CASSSGTYGRNQYF
- TRBJ2-5 TRBV7-2 - TGTGCCAGCAACCCCGAGGGGCCTCGCCGGTACTTC CASNPEGPRRYF
- TRBJ1-1 TRBV6-1 - TGTGCCAGCATTACTTTCATGAACACTGAAGCTTTCTTT CASITFMNTEAFF
few TRBJ1-4 TRBV20-1 - TGCAGTGCTAGAGAGCGGGGGGAAAACGAAAAACTGTTTTTT CSARERGENEKLFF
- TRBJ2-5 TRBV29-1 - TGCAGCGTTGGGATGGGGGCGGAGACCCAGTACTTC CSVGMGAETQYF
- TRBJ2-7 TRBV27 TRBD1 TGTGCCAGCAGTAAGACAGGGGGCCCCTACGAGCAGTACTTC CASSKTGGPYEQYF
few TRBJ2-4 TRBV15 TRBD2 TGTGCCACCAGCAGAGATTCTAGCGGGAGGGCCAGGAACATTCAGTACTTC CATSRDSSGRARNIQYF
- TRBJ1-5 TRBV18 - TGTGCCAGCTCACGACAGGAGAACAATCAGCCCCAGCATTTT CASSRQENNQPQHF
few TRBJ2-7 TRBV21-1 - TGTGCCAGCAGCAAAGGCAAAACCCGGGACAGAAAAACTTACGAGCAGTACTTC CASSKGKTRDRKTYEQYF